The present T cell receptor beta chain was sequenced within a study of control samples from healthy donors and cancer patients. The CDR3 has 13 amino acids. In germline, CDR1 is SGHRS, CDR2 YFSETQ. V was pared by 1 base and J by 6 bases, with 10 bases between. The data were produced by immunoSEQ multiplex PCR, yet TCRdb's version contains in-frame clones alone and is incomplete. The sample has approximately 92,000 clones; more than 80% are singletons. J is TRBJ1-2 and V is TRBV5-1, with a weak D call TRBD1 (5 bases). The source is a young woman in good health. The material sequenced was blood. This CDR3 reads CASSLKGKDGYTF. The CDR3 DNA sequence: TGCGCCAGCAGCTTGAAGGGGAAGGATGGCTACACCTTC.